The 8 T cell receptor beta chains in this list originate from one sample, sequenced in a study of blood T cell repertoires in COVID-19. The method was immunoSEQ multiplex PCR; TCRdb's version includes in-frame clones alone and lacks a portion of them. Of some 120,000 clones listed, approximately 90% are singletons. The specimen sequenced was peripheral blood. Source of these receptors: a man between 65 and 79 years old with active or convalescent COVID-19.

The chain uses TRBV2 and TRBJ1-6, with a possible D match to TRBD1 (6 bases). The CDR3 length is 12 residues. Germline V gives CDR1 SNHLY, CDR2 FYNNEI. Between the trimmed V and J ends, which lost 4 bases and 10 bases, there was a span of 8 bases. The CDR3 nucleotides read TGTGCCAGCAGTGGGACAGCCTCACCCCTCCACTTT. It specifies CASSGTASPLHF.

This sequence joins TRBV10-2 and TRBJ2-3, with 9 bases identical to TRBD2. Germline V gene lookup returns CDR1 WSHSY and CDR2 SAAADI. With V trimmed by 3 bases and J by 3 bases, 7 bases remained unmatched. This CDR3 contains 16 residues. The CDR3 DNA sequence: TGCGCCAGCAGTGACCTAGCGGGGCTAATAACAGATACGCAGTATTTT. Amino acids: CASSDLAGLITDTQYF.

The genes are TRBV2 and TRBJ2-1; 9 bases are a match to TRBD2. Germline CDR1 SNHLY, CDR2 FYNNEI. J gave up 8 bases and V 5 bases, and 10 bases lay outside the gene matches. The CDR3 loop spans 15 amino acids. The CDR3 region has the DNA TGTGCCAGCAGTAACCCGGGACTAGCCACCCATGAGCAGTTCTTC. Translating it yields CASSNPGLATHEQFF.

V is TRBV6-2 or TRBV6-3 and J is TRBJ2-2; D gene uncertain. V lost 0 bases and J lost 2, with 16 bases in between. This CDR3 has 18 residues. Germline assignment: CDR1 MNHEY and CDR2 SVGEGT. DNA of the CDR3: TGTGCCAGCAGTTACTCGACCCGAGGCCCCTTTAACACCGGGGAGCTGTTTTTT. Its translation is CASSYSTRGPFNTGELFF.

The chain joins TRBV7-6 to TRBJ2-5; 7 bases are shared with TRBD2. This CDR3 spans 16 amino acids. From germline, CDR1 is SGHVS and CDR2 FNYEAQ. J lost 3 bases, V lost 5 bases, and 12 bases had no gene match. The CDR3 nucleotides read TGTGCCAGCAGCCCTGGGAGGGGTATAAGGGAAGAGACCCAGTACTTC. Translated: CASSPGRGIREETQYF.

The chain has TRBV6-5 and TRBJ1-2; D uncertain. The CDR3 runs to 13 residues. V lost 2 bases and J lost 0, with 4 bases in between. CDR1 is MNHEY, CDR2 SVGAGI, per germline. The CDR3 reads CASSYGANYGYTF. The CDR3 coding sequence is TGTGCCAGCAGTTACGGAGCTAACTATGGCTACACCTTC.

There are a few counts of this clone. The chain carries TRBV19 and TRBJ1-4, with 8 bases that match TRBD1. Germline values: CDR1 LNHDA, CDR2 SQIVND (reference sequence). The length of the CDR3 is 14 residues. V dropped 7 bases and J dropped 7; count of bases not matched to a gene: 8. The CDR3 coding sequence is TGTGCCAGTACCCAGGACAGGGATCGTGAAAAACTGTTTTTT. Translation: CASTQDRDREKLFF. Variable domain in full (rest from reference TRBV19 and TRBJ1-4): DGGITQSPKYLFRKEGQNVTLSCEQNLNHDAMYWYRQDPGQGLRLIYYSQIVNDFQKGDIAEGYSVSREKKESFPLTVTSAQKNPTAFYLCASTQDRDREKLFFGSGTQLSVL.

V and J are TRBV12-3 or TRBV12-4 and TRBJ2-5, with a possible D match to TRBD2 (6 bases). V shed 7 bases and J shed 4 bases, with 13 bases lying between them. The CDR3 totals 13 residues. In DNA form, the CDR3 reads TGTGCCAGCAACCCTAGGGGAGGAGAGACCCAGTACTTC. Translation: CASNPRGGETQYF.